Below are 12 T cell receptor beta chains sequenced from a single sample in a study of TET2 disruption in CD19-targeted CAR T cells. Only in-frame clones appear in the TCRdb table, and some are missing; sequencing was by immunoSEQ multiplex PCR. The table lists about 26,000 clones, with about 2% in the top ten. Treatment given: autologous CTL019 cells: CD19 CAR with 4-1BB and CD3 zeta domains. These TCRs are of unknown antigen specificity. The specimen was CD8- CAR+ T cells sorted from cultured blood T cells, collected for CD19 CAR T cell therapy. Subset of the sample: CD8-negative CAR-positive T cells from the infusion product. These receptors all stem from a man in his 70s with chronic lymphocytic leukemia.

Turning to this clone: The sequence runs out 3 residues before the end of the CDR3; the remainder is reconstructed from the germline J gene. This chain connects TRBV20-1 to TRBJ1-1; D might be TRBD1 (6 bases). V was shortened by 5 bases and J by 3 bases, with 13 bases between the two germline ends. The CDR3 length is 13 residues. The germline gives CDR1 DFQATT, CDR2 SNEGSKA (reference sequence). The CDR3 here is CSAPGYRDTEAFF. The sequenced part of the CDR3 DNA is TGCAGTGCTCCCGGGTACAGGGACACTGAA.

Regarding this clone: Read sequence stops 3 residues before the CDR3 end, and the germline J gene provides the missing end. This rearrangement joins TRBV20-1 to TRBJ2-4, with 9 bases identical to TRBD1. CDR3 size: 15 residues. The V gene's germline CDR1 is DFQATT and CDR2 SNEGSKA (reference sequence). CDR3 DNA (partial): TGCAGTGCTAGAGATGGTTACAGGGGGCTGGATGGT. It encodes CSARDGYRGLDG. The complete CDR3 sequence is CSARDGYRGLDGQYF.

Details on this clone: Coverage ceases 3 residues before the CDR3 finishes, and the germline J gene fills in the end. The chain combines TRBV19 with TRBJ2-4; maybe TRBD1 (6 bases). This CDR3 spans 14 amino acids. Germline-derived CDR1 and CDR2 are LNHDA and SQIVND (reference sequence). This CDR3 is CASSVAGAVYGQYF. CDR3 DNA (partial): TGTGCCAGTAGTGTCGCAGGGGCAGTCTATGGT.

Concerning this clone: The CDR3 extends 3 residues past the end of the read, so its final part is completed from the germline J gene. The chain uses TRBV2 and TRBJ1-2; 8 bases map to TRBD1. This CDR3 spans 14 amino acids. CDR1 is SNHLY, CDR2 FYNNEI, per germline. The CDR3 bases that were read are TGTGCCAGCAGTGAAGAGCAGGGGGCTTACGAC. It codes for CASSEEQGAYD. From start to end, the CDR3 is CASSEEQGAYDYTF. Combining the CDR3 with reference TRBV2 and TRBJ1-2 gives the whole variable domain EPEVTQTPSHQVTQMGQEVILRCVPISNHLYFYWYRQILGQKVEFLVSFYNNEISEKSEIFDDQFSVERPDGSNFTLKIRSTKLEDSAMYFCASSEEQGAYDYTFGSGTRLTVV.

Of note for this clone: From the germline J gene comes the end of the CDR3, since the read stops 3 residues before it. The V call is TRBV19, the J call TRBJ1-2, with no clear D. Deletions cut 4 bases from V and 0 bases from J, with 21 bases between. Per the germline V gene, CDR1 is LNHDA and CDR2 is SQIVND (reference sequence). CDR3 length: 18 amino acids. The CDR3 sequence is CASSKGRNQATSNYGYTF. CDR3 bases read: TGTGCCAGTAGTAAGGGCCGAAACCAGGCTACCTCTAACTATGGC.

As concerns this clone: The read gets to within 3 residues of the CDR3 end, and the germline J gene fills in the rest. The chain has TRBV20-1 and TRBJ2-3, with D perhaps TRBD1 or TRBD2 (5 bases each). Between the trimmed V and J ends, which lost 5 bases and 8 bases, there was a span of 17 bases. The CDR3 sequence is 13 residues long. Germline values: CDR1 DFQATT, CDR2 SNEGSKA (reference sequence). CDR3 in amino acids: CSAPSQGEFTQYF. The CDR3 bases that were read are TGCAGTGCTCCTTCTCAAGGGGAGTTTACG.

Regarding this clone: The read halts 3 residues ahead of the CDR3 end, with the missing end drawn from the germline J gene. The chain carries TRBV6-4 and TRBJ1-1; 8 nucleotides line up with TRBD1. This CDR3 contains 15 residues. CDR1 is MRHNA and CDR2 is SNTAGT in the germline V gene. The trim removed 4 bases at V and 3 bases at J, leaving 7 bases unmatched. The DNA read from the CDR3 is TGTGCCAGCAGTGCCTCTCCCAGGGGGCACACTGAA. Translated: CASSASPRGHTE. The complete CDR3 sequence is CASSASPRGHTEAFF.

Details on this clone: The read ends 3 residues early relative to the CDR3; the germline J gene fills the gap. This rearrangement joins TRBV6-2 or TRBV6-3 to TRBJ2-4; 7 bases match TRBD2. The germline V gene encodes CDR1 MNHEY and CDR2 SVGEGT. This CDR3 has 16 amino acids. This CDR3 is CASSYEAGVGQETQYF. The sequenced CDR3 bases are TGTGCCAGCAGTTACGAGGCGGGGGTGGGCCAAGAGACT.

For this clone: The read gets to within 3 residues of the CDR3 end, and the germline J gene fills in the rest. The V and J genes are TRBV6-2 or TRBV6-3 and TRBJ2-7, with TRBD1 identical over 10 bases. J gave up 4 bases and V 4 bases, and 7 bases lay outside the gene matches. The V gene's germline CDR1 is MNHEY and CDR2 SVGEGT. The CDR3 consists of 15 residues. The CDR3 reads CASSSPDRGLYEQYF. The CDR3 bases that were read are TGTGCCAGCAGTTCTCCCGACAGGGGGCTTTACGAG.

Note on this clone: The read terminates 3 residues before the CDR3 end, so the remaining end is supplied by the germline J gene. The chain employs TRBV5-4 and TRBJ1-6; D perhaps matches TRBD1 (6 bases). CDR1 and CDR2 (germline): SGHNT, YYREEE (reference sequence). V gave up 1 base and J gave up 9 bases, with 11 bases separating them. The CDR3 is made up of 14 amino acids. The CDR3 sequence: CASSLQGGGSPLHF. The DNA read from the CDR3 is TGTGCCAGCAGCTTGCAAGGGGGTGGTTCACCC.

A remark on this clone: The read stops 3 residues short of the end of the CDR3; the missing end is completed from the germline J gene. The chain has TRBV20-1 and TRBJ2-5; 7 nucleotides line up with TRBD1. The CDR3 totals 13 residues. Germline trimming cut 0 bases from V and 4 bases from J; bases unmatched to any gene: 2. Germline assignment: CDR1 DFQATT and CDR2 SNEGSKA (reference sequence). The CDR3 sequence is CSARDEGAETQYF. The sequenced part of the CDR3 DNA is TGCAGTGCTAGAGATGAGGGGGCAGAGACC.

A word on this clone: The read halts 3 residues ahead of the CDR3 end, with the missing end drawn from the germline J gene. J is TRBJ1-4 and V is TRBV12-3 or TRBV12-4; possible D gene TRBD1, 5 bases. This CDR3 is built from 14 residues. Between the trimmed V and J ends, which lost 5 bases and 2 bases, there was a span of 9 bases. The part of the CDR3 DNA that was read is TGTGCCAGCAGTGAGGGGTTGACTAATGAAAAA. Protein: CASSEGLTNEK. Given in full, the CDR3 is CASSEGLTNEKLFF.